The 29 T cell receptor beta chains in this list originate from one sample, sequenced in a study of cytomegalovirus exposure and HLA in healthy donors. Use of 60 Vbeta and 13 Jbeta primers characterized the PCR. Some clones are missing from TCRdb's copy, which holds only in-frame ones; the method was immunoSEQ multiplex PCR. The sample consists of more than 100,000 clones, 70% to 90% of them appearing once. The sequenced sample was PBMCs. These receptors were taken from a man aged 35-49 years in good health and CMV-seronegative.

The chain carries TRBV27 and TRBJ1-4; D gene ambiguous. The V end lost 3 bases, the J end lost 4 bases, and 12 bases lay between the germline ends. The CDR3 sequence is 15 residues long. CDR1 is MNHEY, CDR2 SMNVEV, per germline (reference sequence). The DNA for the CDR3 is TGTGCCAGCAGTTTTTCGGGCGGAGGTAATGAAAAACTGTTTTTT. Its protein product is CASSFSGGGNEKLFF.

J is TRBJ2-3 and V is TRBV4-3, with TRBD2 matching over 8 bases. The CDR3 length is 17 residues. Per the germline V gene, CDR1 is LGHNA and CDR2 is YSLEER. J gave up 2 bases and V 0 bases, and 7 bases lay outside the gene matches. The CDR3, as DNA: TGCGCCAGCAGCCAAGATAAAGCGGGGGCCTACACAGATACGCAGTATTTT. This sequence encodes CASSQDKAGAYTDTQYF.

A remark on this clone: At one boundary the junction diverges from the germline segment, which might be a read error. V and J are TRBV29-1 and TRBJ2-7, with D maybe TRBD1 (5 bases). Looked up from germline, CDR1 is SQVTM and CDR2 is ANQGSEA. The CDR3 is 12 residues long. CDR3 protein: CGVDTTGYEQYF. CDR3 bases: TGCGGCGTGGACACAACAGGCTACGAGCAGTACTTC.

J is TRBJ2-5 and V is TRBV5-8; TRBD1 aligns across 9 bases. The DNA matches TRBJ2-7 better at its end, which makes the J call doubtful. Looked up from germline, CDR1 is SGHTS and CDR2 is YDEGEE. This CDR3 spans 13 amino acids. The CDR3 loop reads CASTKTGGYEQYF. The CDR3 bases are TGTGCCAGCACCAAGACAGGGGGCTACGAGCAGTACTTC.

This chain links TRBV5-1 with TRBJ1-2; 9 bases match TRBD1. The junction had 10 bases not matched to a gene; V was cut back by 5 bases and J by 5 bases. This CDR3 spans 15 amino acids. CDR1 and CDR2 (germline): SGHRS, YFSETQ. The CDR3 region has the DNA TGCGCCAGCAGTCGGGACAGGGAGGTTGGGTATGGCTACACCTTC. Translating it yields CASSRDREVGYGYTF.

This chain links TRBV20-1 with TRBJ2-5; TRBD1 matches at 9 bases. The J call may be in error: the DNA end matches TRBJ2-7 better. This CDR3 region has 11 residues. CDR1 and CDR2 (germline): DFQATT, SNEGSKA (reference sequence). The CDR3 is CSARTGDEQYF. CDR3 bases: TGCAGTGCCCGGACAGGGGACGAGCAGTACTTC.

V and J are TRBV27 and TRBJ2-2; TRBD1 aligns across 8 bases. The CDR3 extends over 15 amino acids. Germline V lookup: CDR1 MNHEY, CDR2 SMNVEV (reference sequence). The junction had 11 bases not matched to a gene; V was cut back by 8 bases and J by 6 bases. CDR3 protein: CASAPGTGDSGELFF. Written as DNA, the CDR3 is TGTGCCAGCGCTCCCGGGACAGGCGATTCCGGGGAGCTGTTTTTT.

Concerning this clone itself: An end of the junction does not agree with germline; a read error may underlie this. The CDR3 nucleotides are TGTGCCAGCAGCCCGCCTCTAGGCTTC. Protein product: CASSPPLGF. The genes are TRBV11-2 and TRBJ2-7; D not certain. Germline assignment: CDR1 SGHAT and CDR2 FQNNGV. The CDR3 consists of 9 residues.

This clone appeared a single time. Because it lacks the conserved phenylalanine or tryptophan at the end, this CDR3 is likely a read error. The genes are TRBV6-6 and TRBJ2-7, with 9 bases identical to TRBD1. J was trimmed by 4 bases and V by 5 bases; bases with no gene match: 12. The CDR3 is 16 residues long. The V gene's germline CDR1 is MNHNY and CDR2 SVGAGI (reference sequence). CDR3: CASSTSQGTGIYEQYL. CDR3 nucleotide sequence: TGTGCCAGCAGTACCTCTCAGGGGACAGGGATTTACGAGCAGTACCTC.

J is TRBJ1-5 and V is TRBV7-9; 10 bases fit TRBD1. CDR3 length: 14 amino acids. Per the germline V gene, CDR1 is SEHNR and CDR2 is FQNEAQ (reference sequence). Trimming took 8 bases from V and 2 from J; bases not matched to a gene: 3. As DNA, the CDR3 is TGTGCCAGCGGACAGGGGGATGGCAATCAGCCCCAGCATTTT. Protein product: CASGQGDGNQPQHF.

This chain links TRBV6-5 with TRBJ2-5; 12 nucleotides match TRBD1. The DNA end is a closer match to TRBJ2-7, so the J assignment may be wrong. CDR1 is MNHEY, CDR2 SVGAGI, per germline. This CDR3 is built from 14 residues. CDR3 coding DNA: TGTGCCAGCAGCCTGGGACAGGGGGCGTTCGAGCAGTACTTC. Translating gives CASSLGQGAFEQYF.

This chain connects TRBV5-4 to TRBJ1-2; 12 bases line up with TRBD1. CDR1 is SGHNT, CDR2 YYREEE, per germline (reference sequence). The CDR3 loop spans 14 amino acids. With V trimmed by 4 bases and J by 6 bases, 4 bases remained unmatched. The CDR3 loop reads CASSRDRGLDGYTF. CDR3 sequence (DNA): TGTGCCAGCAGCCGGGACAGGGGGCTCGATGGCTACACCTTC.

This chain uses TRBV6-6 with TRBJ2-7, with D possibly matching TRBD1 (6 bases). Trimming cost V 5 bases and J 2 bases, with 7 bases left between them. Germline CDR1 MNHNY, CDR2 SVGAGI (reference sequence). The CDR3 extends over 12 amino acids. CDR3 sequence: CASSTGTYEQYF. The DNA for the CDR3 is TGTGCCAGCAGTACAGGGACCTACGAGCAGTACTTC.

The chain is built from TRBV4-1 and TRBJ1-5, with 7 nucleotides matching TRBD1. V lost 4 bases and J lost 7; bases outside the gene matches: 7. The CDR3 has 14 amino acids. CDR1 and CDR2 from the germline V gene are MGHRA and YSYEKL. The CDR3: CASSRGGFGQPQHF. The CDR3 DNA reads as TGCGCCAGCAGCCGAGGGGGCTTTGGGCAGCCCCAGCATTTT.

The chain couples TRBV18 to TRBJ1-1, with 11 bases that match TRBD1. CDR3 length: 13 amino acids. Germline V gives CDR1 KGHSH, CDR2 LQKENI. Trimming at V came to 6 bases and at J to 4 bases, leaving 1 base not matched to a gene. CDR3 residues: CASSGQGATEAFF. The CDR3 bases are TGTGCCAGCTCCGGACAGGGGGCCACTGAAGCTTTCTTT.

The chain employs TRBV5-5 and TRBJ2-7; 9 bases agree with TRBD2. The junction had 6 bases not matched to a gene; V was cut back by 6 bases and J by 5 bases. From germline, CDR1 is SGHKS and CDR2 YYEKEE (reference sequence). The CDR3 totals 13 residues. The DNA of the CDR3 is TGTGCCAGCACCCTAACTAGCGGGCACGAGCAGTACTTC. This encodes CASTLTSGHEQYF.

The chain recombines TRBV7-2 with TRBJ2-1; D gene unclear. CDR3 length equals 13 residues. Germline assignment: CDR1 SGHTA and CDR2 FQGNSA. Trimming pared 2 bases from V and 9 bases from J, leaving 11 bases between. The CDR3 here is CASSLTQVPEQFF. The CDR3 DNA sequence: TGTGCCAGCAGCTTAACCCAGGTGCCTGAGCAGTTCTTC.

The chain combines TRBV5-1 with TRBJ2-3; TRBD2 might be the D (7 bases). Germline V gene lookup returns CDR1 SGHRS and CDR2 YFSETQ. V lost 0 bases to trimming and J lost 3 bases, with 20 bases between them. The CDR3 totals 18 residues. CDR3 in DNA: TGCGCCAGCAGCTTGGCCGGCAGGGGAGGGTGGGTGACAGATACGCAGTATTTT. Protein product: CASSLAGRGGWVTDTQYF.

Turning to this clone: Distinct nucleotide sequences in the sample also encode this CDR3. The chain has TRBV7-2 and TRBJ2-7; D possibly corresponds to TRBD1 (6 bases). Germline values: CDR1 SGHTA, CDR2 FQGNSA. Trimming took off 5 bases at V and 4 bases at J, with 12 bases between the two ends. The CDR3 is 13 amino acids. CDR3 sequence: CASSRRGGYEQYF. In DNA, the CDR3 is TGTGCCAGCAGCAGACGAGGGGGATACGAGCAGTACTTC.

The CDR3 sequence is CSVESTGGGLAGGSSYNEQFF. The CDR3, as DNA: TGCAGCGTTGAATCGACAGGGGGGGGACTAGCGGGAGGTAGCTCCTACAATGAGCAGTTCTTC. This sequence joins TRBV29-1 and TRBJ2-1; 15 positions match TRBD2. The CDR3 extends over 21 amino acids. V gave up 2 bases and J gave up 0 bases; unmatched junction bases: 14. Germline CDR1 SQVTM, CDR2 ANQGSEA.

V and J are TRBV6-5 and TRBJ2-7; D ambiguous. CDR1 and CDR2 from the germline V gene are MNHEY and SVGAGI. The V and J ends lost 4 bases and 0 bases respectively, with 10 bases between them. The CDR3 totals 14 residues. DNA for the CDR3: TGTGCCAGCAGTTCCCAACCGAGCTCCTACGAGCAGTACTTC. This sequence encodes CASSSQPSSYEQYF.

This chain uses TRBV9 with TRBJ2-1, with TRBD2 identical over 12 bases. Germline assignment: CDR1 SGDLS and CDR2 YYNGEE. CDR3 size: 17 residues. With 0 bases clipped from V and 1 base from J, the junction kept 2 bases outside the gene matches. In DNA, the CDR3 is TGTGCCAGCAGCGTAGGCCTAGCGGGAGGGTCCTACAATGAGCAGTTCTTC. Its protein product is CASSVGLAGGSYNEQFF. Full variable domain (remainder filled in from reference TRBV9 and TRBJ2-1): DSGVTQTPKHLITATGQRVTLRCSPRSGDLSVYWYQQSLDQGLQFLIQYYNGEERAKGNILERFSAQQFPDLHSELNLSSLELGDSALYFCASSVGLAGGSYNEQFFGPGTRLTVL.

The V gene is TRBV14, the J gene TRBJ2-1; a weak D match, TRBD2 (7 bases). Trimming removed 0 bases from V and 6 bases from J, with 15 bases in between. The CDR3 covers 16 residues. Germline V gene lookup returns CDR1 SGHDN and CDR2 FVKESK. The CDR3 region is CASSQEEGGLINEQFF. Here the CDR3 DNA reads TGTGCCAGCAGCCAAGAGGAGGGGGGACTAATCAATGAGCAGTTCTTC.

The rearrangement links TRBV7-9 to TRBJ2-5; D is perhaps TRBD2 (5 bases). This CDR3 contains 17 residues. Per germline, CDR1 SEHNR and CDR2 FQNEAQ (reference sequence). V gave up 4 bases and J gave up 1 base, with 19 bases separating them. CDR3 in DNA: TGTGCCAGCAGCTCACCCCCGAGGGAAGTCCCCCAAGAGACCCAGTACTTC. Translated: CASSSPPREVPQETQYF. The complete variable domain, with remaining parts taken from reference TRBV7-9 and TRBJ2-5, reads DTGVSQNPRHKITKRGQNVTFRCDPISEHNRLYWYRQTLGQGPEFLTYFQNEAQLEKSRLLSDRFSAERPKGSFSTLEIQRTEQGDSAMYLCASSSPPREVPQETQYFGPGTRLLVL.

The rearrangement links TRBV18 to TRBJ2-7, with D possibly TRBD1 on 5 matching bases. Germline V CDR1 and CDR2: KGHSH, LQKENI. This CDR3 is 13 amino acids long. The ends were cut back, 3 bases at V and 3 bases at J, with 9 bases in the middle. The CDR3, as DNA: TGTGCCAGCTCACCCTCGGACATCTACGAGCAGTACTTC. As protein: CASSPSDIYEQYF.

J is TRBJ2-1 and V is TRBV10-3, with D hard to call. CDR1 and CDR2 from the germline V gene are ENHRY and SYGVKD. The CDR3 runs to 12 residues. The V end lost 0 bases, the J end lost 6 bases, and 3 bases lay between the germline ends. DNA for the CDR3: TGTGCCATCAGTGAGTCGAGCAATGAGCAGTTCTTC. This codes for CAISESSNEQFF.

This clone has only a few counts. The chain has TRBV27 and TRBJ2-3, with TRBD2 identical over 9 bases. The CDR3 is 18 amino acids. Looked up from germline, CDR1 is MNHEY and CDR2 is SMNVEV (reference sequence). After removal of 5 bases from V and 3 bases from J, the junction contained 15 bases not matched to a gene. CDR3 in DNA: TGTGCCAGCAGTCTAGCGGGGCGGGGAGAAAGCGGGACAGATACGCAGTATTTT. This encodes CASSLAGRGESGTDTQYF.

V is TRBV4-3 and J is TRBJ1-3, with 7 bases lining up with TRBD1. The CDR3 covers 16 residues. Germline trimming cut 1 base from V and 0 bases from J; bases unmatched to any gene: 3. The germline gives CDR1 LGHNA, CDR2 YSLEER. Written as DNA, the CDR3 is TGCGCCAGCAGCCAAGGCACAGGGGCCTCTGGAAACACCATATATTTT. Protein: CASSQGTGASGNTIYF.

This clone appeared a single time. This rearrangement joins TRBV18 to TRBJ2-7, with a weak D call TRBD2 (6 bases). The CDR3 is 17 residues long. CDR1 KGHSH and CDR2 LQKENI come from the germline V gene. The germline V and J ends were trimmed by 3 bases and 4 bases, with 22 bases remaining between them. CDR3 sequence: CASSPPRLTGAHYEQYF. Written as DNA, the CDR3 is TGTGCCAGCTCACCTCCCCGCTTGACGGGAGCTCATTACGAGCAGTACTTC.